Below, 28 T cell receptor beta chains from the same sample are listed, as sequenced in a study of cytomegalovirus exposure and HLA in healthy donors. The PCR employed 60 Vbeta primers together with 13 Jbeta primers. Assay used: immunoSEQ multiplex PCR; TCRdb lists only in-frame clones, some missing. This table has fewer than 200,000 clones, more than 70% appearing once. Input material: PBMCs. The receptors stem from a woman between 50 and 59 years old in good health and CMV-seropositive.

The sample holds one count of this clone. The CDR3 bases are TGTGCCTGGAGTGCAACAGGGGTTGGCTACACCTTC. Its translation: CAWSATGVGYTF. This rearrangement joins TRBV30 to TRBJ1-2; 7 nucleotides align to TRBD1. V dropped 1 base and J dropped 7; count of bases not matched to a gene: 3. CDR3 length equals 12 residues. Germline loops: CDR1 GTSNPN, CDR2 SVGIG (reference sequence).

The chain employs TRBV7-9 and TRBJ2-5, with 11 bases fitting TRBD1. Germline CDR1 is SEHNR and CDR2 is FQNEAQ (reference sequence). Germline trimming cut 3 bases from V and 4 bases from J; bases unmatched to any gene: 1. The length of the CDR3 is 14 residues. Here the CDR3 reads CASSLDRGRETQYF. The CDR3 bases are TGTGCCAGCAGCTTGGACAGGGGGCGAGAGACCCAGTACTTC.

This clone was counted only a few times. The rearrangement uses TRBV7-2 and TRBJ2-1; perhaps TRBD2 as D (6 bases). CDR1 and CDR2 from the germline V gene are SGHTA and FQGNSA. The CDR3 is 11 residues long. The ends were cut back, 4 bases at V and 12 bases at J, with 10 bases in the middle. The CDR3 DNA reads TGTGCCAGCAGCTCAGGACTACCGCAGTTCTTC. Translating it yields CASSSGLPQFF.

The chain links TRBV5-4 to TRBJ1-2; D is unclear. The V gene lost 4 bases and the J gene lost 4 bases, with 8 bases spanning the gap. Germline CDR1 SGHNT, CDR2 YYREEE (reference sequence). The CDR3 is 12 residues long. The CDR3 DNA follows: TGTGCCAGCAGCGGTCACAGCTATGGCTACACCTTC. Translating gives CASSGHSYGYTF.

This clone was seen only once. Other DNA sequences in the same sample also yield this CDR3. The chain combines TRBV12-5 with TRBJ2-5; 11 nucleotides match TRBD1. V gave up 5 bases and J gave up 4 bases; unmatched junction bases: 6. CDR3 length: 15 residues. Germline loops: CDR1 LGHNT, CDR2 FRNRAP. The CDR3: CASGPGQGASETQYF. As DNA, the CDR3 is TGTGCTAGTGGTCCCGGACAGGGGGCCTCAGAGACCCAGTACTTC.

The V gene is TRBV29-1, the J gene TRBJ1-1; D gene uncertain. Germline CDR1 reads SQVTM; CDR2 reads ANQGSEA. The V end lost 4 bases, the J end lost 5 bases, and 5 bases lay between the germline ends. The CDR3 extends over 10 amino acids. Here the CDR3 reads CSVAGTEAFF. DNA of the CDR3: TGCAGCGTTGCCGGGACTGAAGCTTTCTTT.

The chain is built from TRBV9 and TRBJ1-3; a possible D gene is TRBD1 (5 bases). The CDR3 is made up of 16 amino acids. Germline V gene data show CDR1 as SGDLS and CDR2 as YYNGEE. Trimming took off 0 bases at V and 0 bases at J, with 10 bases between the two ends. Here the CDR3 reads CASSVATVNSGNTIYF. The CDR3 nucleotides are TGTGCCAGCAGCGTAGCGACAGTAAACTCTGGAAACACCATATATTTT. Looking up the rest from reference TRBV9 and TRBJ1-3 gives the full variable domain: DSGVTQTPKHLITATGQRVTLRCSPRSGDLSVYWYQQSLDQGLQFLIQYYNGEERAKGNILERFSAQQFPDLHSELNLSSLELGDSALYFCASSVATVNSGNTIYFGEGSWLTVV.

The V and J genes are TRBV30 and TRBJ2-2; unclear D gene. The V end lost 6 bases, the J end lost 4 bases, and 24 bases lay between the germline ends. Germline V lookup: CDR1 GTSNPN, CDR2 SVGIG (reference sequence). The CDR3 extends over 17 amino acids. DNA for the CDR3: TGTGCCTGCCTGGCGAGTATGATGGCAGGCCGCACCGGGGAGCTGTTTTTT. It specifies CACLASMMAGRTGELFF.

The J gene is TRBJ2-7, the V gene TRBV18; TRBD2 aligns across 11 bases. The ends lost 3 bases at V and 5 bases at J; junction bases unmatched: 6. The CDR3 sequence is 15 residues long. Per the germline V gene, CDR1 is KGHSH and CDR2 is LQKENI. The CDR3, as DNA: TGTGCCAGCTCACCCCGGACTAGCGGGTGGAACGAGCAGTACTTC. Residues: CASSPRTSGWNEQYF.

The rearrangement joins TRBV18 to TRBJ2-5; D unresolved. Germline CDR1 and CDR2: KGHSH and LQKENI. This CDR3 is built from 15 residues. The V end was cut by 2 bases, the J end by 4 bases, with 14 bases between. The CDR3 sequence: CASSPSLSGVETQYF. The CDR3 DNA follows: TGTGCCAGCTCACCATCGTTGAGTGGAGTAGAGACCCAGTACTTC.

The chain joins TRBV5-4 to TRBJ1-4; unclear D gene. This CDR3 has 15 amino acids. CDR1 and CDR2 (germline): SGHNT, YYREEE (reference sequence). Trimming shortened V by 1 base and J by 4 bases, and 11 bases separated the two germline ends. The CDR3, as DNA: TGTGCCAGCAGCTTGACAGCAGATTTTAATGAAAAACTGTTTTTT. This translates into CASSLTADFNEKLFF. Variable domain in full (rest from reference TRBV5-4 and TRBJ1-4): ETGVTQSPTHLIKTRGQQVTLRCSSQSGHNTVSWYQQALGQGPQFIFQYYREEENGRGNFPPRFSGLQFPNYSSELNVNALELDDSALYLCASSLTADFNEKLFFGSGTQLSVL.

The chain employs TRBV19 and TRBJ2-2, with 13 positions matching TRBD2. Unmatched junction bases numbered 5, after V lost 4 bases and J lost 6 bases. This CDR3 is built from 16 residues. Looked up from germline, CDR1 is LNHDA and CDR2 is SQIVND (reference sequence). The CDR3 protein is CASSTGLAGVPGELFF. CDR3 nucleotide sequence: TGTGCCAGTAGTACAGGACTAGCGGGAGTCCCCGGGGAGCTGTTTTTT.

V gene TRBV10-3 combines with J gene TRBJ2-1; TRBD2 might be the D (6 bases). V gave up 0 bases and J gave up 5 bases, with 11 bases separating them. Germline V gene data show CDR1 as ENHRY and CDR2 as SYGVKD. This CDR3 has 15 amino acids. CDR3 in amino acids: CAISESNGLNNEQFF. Here the CDR3 DNA reads TGTGCCATCAGTGAGTCGAACGGACTAAACAATGAGCAGTTCTTC.

The chain links TRBV28 to TRBJ1-1; the D is unclear. The CDR3 has 14 amino acids. Germline V lookup: CDR1 MDHEN, CDR2 SYDVKM. The V end lost 5 bases, the J end lost 0 bases, and 10 bases lay between the germline ends. The DNA for the CDR3 is TGTGCCAGCAGTGCACACCGTATGAACACTGAAGCTTTCTTT. The encoded protein is CASSAHRMNTEAFF.

V gene TRBV19 combines with J gene TRBJ2-7, with D perhaps TRBD1 (5 bases). This CDR3 region has 15 residues. V was cut by 4 bases and J by 2 bases, with 15 bases left in between. Germline CDR1 and CDR2: LNHDA and SQIVND (reference sequence). In DNA, the CDR3 is TGTGCCAGTAGTACACATCAGCAGGGCACCTACGAGCAGTACTTC. Residues: CASSTHQQGTYEQYF.

This chain uses TRBV28 with TRBJ1-2, with D possibly matching TRBD1 (6 bases). This CDR3 is 15 amino acids long. Per the germline V gene, CDR1 is MDHEN and CDR2 is SYDVKM. V was cut by 2 bases and J by 8 bases, with 18 bases left in between. CDR3 bases: TGTGCCAGCAGTTTACAGGGGCATCTGATCGGGGGCTACACCTTC. Its protein product is CASSLQGHLIGGYTF.

The rearrangement uses TRBV18 and TRBJ2-2; 8 bases match TRBD1. This CDR3 has 15 amino acids. Germline-derived CDR1 and CDR2 are KGHSH and LQKENI. V was pared by 5 bases and J by 10 bases, with 12 bases of the junction left unmatched. This chain's CDR3 is CASSSTTQGGKELFF. DNA for the CDR3: TGTGCCAGCTCATCGACGACACAGGGGGGAAAGGAGCTGTTTTTT.

This chain uses TRBV29-1 with TRBJ2-2; D is possibly TRBD2 (5 bases). There are 12 residues in the CDR3. Germline V gives CDR1 SQVTM, CDR2 ANQGSEA. With 7 bases removed from V and 0 bases from J, the gap between germline ends came to 6 bases. CDR3 in DNA: TGCAGCGGTAGCGCGAACACCGGGGAGCTGTTTTTT. Translating it yields CSGSANTGELFF.

The gene calls are TRBV28 and TRBJ2-1; D may be TRBD1 (6 bases). The V end was cut by 7 bases, the J end by 7 bases, with 23 bases between. CDR1 is MDHEN, CDR2 SYDVKM, per germline. The CDR3 length is 16 residues. The CDR3 DNA follows: TGTGCCAGCACCCCCGCGGCGAAGGGGGTTAGAAATGAGCAGTTCTTC. It translates to CASTPAAKGVRNEQFF.

The gene calls are TRBV7-2 and TRBJ2-1; the match to TRBD2 covers 10 bases. V shed 5 bases and J 7 bases; nucleotides not matched to a gene: 8. Germline loops: CDR1 SGHTA, CDR2 FQGNSA. This CDR3 has 15 residues. The CDR3 sequence is CASSPGGSGRNEQFF. The DNA of the CDR3 is TGTGCCAGCAGCCCGGGGGGTAGCGGGAGGAATGAGCAGTTCTTC.

V is TRBV4-2 and J is TRBJ2-3; 7 nucleotides align to TRBD2. This CDR3 comprises 16 residues. The germline V gene encodes CDR1 LGHNA and CDR2 YNFKEQ. V lost 1 base, J lost 4 bases, and 8 bases stayed unmatched. The CDR3 DNA follows: TGTGCCAGCAGCCAAGCTCTGGGAGGGCCAGCAGATACGCAGTATTTT. Residues: CASSQALGGPADTQYF.

V and J are TRBV28 and TRBJ2-1; 7 bases match TRBD2. V dropped 4 bases and J dropped 0; count of bases not matched to a gene: 6. This CDR3 contains 16 residues. Germline CDR1 and CDR2: MDHEN and SYDVKM. In nucleotides, the CDR3 is TGTGCCAGCAGTTCGCCCGGGGACTACTCCTACAATGAGCAGTTCTTC. Protein sequence: CASSSPGDYSYNEQFF.

The gene calls are TRBV29-1 and TRBJ1-4; 7 bases are shared with TRBD1. Germline V gene data show CDR1 as SQVTM and CDR2 as ANQGSEA. Trimming cost V 6 bases and J 1 base; bases outside gene matches: 11. CDR3 length: 16 amino acids. The CDR3 sequence: CSVIQGSGVTNEKLFF. The DNA of the CDR3 is TGCAGCGTGATACAGGGGTCAGGGGTAACTAATGAAAAACTGTTTTTT.

This clone has just a few counts. One end of the junction fails to match germline, which may point to a read error. The J gene is TRBJ2-2, the V gene TRBV7-9; TRBD2 might be the D (6 bases). Germline CDR1 and CDR2: SEHNR and FQNEAQ (reference sequence). The CDR3 is 14 amino acids. Here the CDR3 DNA reads TGTTCCAGCAGTCGACTAGCGAACACCGGGGAGCTGTTTTTT. As protein: CSSSRLANTGELFF.

The chain recombines TRBV5-1 with TRBJ2-5, with 8 positions matching TRBD1. Per germline, CDR1 SGHRS and CDR2 YFSETQ. Trimming removed 1 base from V and 3 bases from J; junction bases left unmatched: 14. The CDR3 totals 18 residues. CDR3 residues: CASSLRPGGHSVEETQYF. CDR3 in DNA: TGCGCCAGCAGCTTGAGGCCAGGGGGCCATTCAGTTGAAGAGACCCAGTACTTC.

V usage is TRBV7-9 and J usage is TRBJ2-3; D gene uncertain. V was cut by 1 base and J by 4 bases, with 12 bases left in between. Germline V lookup: CDR1 SEHNR, CDR2 FQNEAQ (reference sequence). The CDR3 is 15 amino acids. CDR3 amino acids: CASSLVVLLADTQYF. In DNA, the CDR3 is TGTGCCAGCAGCTTAGTGGTGTTACTCGCAGATACGCAGTATTTT.

The chain combines TRBV5-1 with TRBJ2-1; TRBD2 matches at 7 bases. CDR3 size: 15 residues. Losses at the gene ends were 4 bases for V and 5 bases for J; bases not matched to a gene: 9. Per the germline V gene, CDR1 is SGHRS and CDR2 is YFSETQ. The CDR3 reads CASSARLADNNEQFF. CDR3 DNA sequence: TGCGCCAGCAGCGCGCGCCTAGCGGATAACAATGAGCAGTTCTTC.

The table lists this clone with a count of one. The chain combines TRBV7-9 with TRBJ1-1; 7 positions agree with TRBD1. This CDR3 spans 17 amino acids. Germline V gene lookup returns CDR1 SEHNR and CDR2 FQNEAQ (reference sequence). V shed 4 bases, J shed 5 bases, and the junction held 16 bases outside the gene matches. This CDR3 reads CASSSPPPGGVNTEAFF. CDR3 DNA sequence: TGTGCCAGCAGCTCTCCCCCTCCAGGGGGAGTAAATACTGAAGCTTTCTTT. Full variable domain (rest looked up from reference TRBV7-9 and TRBJ1-1): DTGVSQNPRHKITKRGQNVTFRCDPISEHNRLYWYRQTLGQGPEFLTYFQNEAQLEKSRLLSDRFSAERPKGSFSTLEIQRTEQGDSAMYLCASSSPPPGGVNTEAFFGQGTRLTVV.